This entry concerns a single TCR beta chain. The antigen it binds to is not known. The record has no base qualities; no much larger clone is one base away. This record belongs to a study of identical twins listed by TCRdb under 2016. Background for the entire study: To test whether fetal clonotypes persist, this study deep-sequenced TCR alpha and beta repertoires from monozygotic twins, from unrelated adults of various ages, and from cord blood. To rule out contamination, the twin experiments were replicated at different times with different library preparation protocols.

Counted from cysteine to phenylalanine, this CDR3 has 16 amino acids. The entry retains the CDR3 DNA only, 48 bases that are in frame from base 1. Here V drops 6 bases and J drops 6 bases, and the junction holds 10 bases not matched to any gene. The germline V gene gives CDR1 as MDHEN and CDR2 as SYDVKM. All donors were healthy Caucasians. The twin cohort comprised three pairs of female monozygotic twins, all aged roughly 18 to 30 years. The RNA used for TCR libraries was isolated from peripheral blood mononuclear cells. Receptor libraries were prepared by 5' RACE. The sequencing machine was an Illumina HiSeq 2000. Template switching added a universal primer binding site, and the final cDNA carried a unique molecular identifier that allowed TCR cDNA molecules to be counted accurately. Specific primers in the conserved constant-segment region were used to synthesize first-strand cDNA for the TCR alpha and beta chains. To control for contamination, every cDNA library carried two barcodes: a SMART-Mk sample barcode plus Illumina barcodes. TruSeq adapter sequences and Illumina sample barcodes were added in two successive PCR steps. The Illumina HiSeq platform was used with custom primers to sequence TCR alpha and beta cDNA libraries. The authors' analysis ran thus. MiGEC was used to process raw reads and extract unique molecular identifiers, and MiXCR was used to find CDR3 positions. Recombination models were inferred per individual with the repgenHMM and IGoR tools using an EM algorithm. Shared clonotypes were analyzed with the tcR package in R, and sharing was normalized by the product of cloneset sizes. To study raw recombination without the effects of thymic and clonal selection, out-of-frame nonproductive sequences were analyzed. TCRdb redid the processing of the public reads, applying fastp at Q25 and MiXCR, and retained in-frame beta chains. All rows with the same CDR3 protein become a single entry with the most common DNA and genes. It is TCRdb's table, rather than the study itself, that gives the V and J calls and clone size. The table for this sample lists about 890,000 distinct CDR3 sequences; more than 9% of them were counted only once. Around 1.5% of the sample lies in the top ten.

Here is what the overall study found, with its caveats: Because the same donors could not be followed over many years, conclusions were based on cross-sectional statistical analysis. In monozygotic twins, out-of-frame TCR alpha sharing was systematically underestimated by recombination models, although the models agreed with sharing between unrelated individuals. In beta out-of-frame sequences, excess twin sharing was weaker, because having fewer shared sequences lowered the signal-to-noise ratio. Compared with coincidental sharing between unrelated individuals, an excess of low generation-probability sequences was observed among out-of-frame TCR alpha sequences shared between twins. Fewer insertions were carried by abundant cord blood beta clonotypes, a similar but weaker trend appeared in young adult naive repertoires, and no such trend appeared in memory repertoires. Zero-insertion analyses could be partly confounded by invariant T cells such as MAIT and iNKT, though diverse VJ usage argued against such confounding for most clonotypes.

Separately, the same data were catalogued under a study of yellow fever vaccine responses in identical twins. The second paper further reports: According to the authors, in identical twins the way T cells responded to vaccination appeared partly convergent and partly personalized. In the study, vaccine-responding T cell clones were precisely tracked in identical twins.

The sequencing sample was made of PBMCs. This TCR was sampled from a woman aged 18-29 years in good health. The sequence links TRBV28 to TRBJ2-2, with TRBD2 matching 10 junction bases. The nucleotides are TGTGCCAGCAGCCTGCTAGCGGGGGAAAAGGCCGGGGAGCTGTTTTTT. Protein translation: CASSLLAGEKAGELFF.